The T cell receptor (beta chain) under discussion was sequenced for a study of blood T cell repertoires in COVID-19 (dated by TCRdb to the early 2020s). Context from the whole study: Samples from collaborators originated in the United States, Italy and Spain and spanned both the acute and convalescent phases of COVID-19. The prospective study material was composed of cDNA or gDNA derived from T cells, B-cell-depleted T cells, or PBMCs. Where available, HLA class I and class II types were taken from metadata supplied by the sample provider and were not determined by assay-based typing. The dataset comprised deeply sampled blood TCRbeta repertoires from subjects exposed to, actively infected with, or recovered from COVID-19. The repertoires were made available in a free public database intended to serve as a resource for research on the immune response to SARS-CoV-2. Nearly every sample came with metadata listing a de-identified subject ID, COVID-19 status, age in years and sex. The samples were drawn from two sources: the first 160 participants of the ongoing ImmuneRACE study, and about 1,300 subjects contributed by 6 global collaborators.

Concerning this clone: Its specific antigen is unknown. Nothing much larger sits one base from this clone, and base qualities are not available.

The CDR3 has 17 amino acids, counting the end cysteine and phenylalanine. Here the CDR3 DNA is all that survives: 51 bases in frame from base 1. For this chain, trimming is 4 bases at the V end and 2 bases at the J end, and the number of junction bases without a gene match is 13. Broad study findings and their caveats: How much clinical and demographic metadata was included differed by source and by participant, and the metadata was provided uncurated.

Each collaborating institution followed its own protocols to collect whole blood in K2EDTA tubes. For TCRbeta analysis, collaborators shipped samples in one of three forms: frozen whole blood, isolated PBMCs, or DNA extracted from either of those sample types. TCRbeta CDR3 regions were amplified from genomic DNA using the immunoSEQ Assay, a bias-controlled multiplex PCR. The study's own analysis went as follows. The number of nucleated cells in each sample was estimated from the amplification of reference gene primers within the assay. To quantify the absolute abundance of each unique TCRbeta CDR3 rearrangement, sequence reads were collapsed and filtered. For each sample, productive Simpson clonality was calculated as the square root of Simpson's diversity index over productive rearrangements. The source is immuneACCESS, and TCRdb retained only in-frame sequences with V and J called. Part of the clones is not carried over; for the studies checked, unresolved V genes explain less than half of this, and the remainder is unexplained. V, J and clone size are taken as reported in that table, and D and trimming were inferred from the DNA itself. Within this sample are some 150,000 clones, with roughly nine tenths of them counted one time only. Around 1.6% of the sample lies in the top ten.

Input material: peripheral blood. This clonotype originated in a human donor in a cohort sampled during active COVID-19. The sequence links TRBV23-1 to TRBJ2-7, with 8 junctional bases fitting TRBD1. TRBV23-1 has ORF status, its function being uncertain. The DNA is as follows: TGCGCCAGCAGTCCCCCCCCGAGCAGGGGGCGCCCCTACGAGCAGTACTTC. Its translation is CASSPPPSRGRPYEQYF.